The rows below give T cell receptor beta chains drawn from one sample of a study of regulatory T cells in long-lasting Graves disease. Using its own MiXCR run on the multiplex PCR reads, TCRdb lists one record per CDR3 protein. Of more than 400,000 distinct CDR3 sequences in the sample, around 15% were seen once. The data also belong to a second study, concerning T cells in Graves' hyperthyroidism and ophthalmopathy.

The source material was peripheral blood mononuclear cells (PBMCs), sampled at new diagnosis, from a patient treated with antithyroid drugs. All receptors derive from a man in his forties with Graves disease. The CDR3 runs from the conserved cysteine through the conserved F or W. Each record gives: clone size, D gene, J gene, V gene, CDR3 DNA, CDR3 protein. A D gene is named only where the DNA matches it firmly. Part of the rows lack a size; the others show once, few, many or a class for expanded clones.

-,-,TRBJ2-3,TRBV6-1,TGTGCCAGCAGTTCCCCGACAGTTTATCCGGGTACGCAGTATTTT,CASSSPTVYPGTQYF
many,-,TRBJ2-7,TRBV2,TGTGCCAGCAGTAGGACAGACTACGAGCAGTACTTC,CASSRTDYEQYF
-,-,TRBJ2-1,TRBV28,TGTGCCAGCAATGAGGGTTTCGACAATGAGCAGTTCTTC,CASNEGFDNEQFF
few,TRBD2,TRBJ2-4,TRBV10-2,TGCGCCAGCAGCCTAGGGGGGACTAGCGGGAACATTCAGTACTTC,CASSLGGTSGNIQYF
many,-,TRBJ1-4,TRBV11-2,TGTGCCAGCAGCTTAACAGGAGAAAAACTGTTTTTT,CASSLTGEKLFF
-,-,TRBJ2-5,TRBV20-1,TGCAGTGCTAGTCGTCGGGAAGAGACCCAGTACTTC,CSASRREETQYF
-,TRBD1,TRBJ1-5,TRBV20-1,TGCAGTGCTGGGACAGGGAGTCCCTATCAGCCCCAGCATTTT,CSAGTGSPYQPQHF
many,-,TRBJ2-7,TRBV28,TGTGCCAGCAGTCCGCCCCCCAGGCCCTACGAGCAGTACTTC,CASSPPPRPYEQYF
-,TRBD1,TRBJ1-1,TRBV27,TGTGCCAGCAGTCCGCCGAAGGGGGCTATGAACACTGAAGCTTTCTTT,CASSPPKGAMNTEAFF
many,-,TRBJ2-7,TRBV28,TGTGCCAGCATCCTGAATGGGGGCTCCTACGAGCAGTACTTC,CASILNGGSYEQYF
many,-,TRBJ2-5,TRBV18,TGTGCCAGCTCGGGGGGGACATTCGGAGAGACCCAGTACTTC,CASSGGTFGETQYF
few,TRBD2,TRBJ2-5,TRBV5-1,TGCGCCAGCAGCCCGGGCGCACTAGCGGAAGAGACCCAGTACTTC,CASSPGALAEETQYF
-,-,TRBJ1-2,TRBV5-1,TGCGCCAGCGGGGGGAACTATGGCTACACCTTC,CASGGNYGYTF
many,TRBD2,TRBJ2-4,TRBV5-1,TGCGCCAGCAGCTTAGGACTAGACACCAAAAACATTCAGTACTTC,CASSLGLDTKNIQYF
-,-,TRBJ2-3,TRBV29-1,TGCAGCGTTGCCGGGGCCACCACAGATACGCAGTATTTT,CSVAGATTDTQYF
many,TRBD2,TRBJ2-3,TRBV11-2,TGTGCCAGCAGCTTGACTAGCGGGAGGACCCCCTTTTCCTCAGATACGCAGTATTTT,CASSLTSGRTPFSSDTQYF
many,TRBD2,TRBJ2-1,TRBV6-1,TGTGCCAGCAGGGGACTAGCGTCAAGCTCCTACAATGAGCAGTTCTTC,CASRGLASSSYNEQFF
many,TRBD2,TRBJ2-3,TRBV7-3,TGTGCCAGCAGCTTAAACGCGGGAGGGGGATATACGCAGTATTTT,CASSLNAGGGYTQYF
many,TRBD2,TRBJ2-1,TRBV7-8,TGTGCCAGCAGCAGATGGACTAGCGGGTACTACAATGAGCAGTTCTTC,CASSRWTSGYYNEQFF
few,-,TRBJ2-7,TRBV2,TGTGCCAGCAGTGAGGTCGGTCAGGGGGAGCAGTACTTC,CASSEVGQGEQYF
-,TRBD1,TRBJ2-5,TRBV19,TGTGCCAGTCGCCACCTCGGACAGGGCGCACAAGAGACCCAGTACTTC,CASRHLGQGAQETQYF
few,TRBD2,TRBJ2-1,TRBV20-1,TGCAGTGCTAGAGAGACTAGCGGGAGGGTACTGTTCTTC,CSARETSGRVLFF
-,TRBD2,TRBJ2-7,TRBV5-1,TGCGCCAGCAGCTTGGTGCCTACTAGCGGGAGTAACGAGCAGTACTTC,CASSLVPTSGSNEQYF
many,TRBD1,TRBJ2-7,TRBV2,TGTGCCAGCCTCGGGACAGGAATCTCCTACGAGCAGTACTTC,CASLGTGISYEQYF
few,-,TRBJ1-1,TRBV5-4,TGTGCCAGCAGCTCCGCCGGGACTAAGGGGACTGAAGCTTTCTTT,CASSSAGTKGTEAFF
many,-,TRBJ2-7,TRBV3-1,TGTGCCAGCAGTCGACTAGTTTTTTCCGCCGAGCAGTACTTC,CASSRLVFSAEQYF
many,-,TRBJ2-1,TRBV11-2,TGTGCCAGCAGCCCCGGCCGTGGAGCTGATGAGCAGTTCTTC,CASSPGRGADEQFF
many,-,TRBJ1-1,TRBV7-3,TGTGCCAGCAGCCCCCCGGGGGGGGGCCGCACTGAAGCTTTCTTT,CASSPPGGGRTEAFF
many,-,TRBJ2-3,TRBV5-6,TGTGCCAGCAGCGACGCAGCAGGGACGGGAGTAGATACGCAGTATTTT,CASSDAAGTGVDTQYF
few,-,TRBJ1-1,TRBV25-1,TGTGCCAGCAGTGTCAATCTAAGGGCGAACACTGAAGCTTTCTTT,CASSVNLRANTEAFF
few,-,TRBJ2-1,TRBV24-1,TGTGCCACCAGTGATTTCGGGGGTGGGAGCCGTAATGAGCAGTTCTTC,CATSDFGGGSRNEQFF